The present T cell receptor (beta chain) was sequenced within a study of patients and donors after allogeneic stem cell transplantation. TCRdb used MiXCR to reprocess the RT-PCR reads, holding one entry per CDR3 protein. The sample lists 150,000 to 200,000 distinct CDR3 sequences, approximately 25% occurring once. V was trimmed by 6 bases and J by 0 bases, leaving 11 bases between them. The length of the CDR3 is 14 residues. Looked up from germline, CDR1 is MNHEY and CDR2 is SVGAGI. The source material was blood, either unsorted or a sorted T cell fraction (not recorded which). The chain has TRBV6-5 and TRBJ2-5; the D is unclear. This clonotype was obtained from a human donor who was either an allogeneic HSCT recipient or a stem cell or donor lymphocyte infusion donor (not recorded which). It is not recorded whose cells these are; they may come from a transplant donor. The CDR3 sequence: CASSLFRNQETQYF. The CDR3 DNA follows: TGTGCCAGCAGCCTGTTTAGGAACCAAGAGACCCAGTACTTC.